Listed below are T cell receptor beta chains from one sample, sequenced in a study of graft-versus-host responses after intestinal transplantation. Some clones are missing from TCRdb's copy, which holds only in-frame ones; the method was immunoSEQ multiplex PCR. The table has about 84,000 clones, less than 95% seen once. Antigens of these TCRs are unknown. The sample was unstimulated CD4+ T cells sorted from spleen or lymph node cells, taken before transplant. These receptors all come from a human donor who was the organ donor for an intestinal transplant. Both conserved end residues are part of each CDR3. A D gene is named only where the DNA matches it firmly. Expanded clones get a size class; other rows say once, few or many, or leave the size out.

clone_size: NA; v_call: TRBV5-1; j_call: TRBJ2-2; cdr3_length: 18; d_call: TRBD1; cdr3_nt: TGCGCCAGCAGCTTGGCAGGGGGCCCAGTTACGAACACCGAGGAGCTGTTTTTT; cdr3_aa: CASSLAGGPVTNTEELFF
clone_size: few; v_call: TRBV29-1; j_call: TRBJ1-1; cdr3_length: 12; d_call: NA; cdr3_nt: TGCAGCGTCACAGACGTGAACACTGAAGCTTTCTTT; cdr3_aa: CSVTDVNTEAFF
clone_size: NA; v_call: TRBV2; j_call: TRBJ2-1; cdr3_length: 16; d_call: NA; cdr3_nt: TGTGCCAGCAGGCCCAGGATTGGCGGGGTGTACAATGAGCAGTTCTTC; cdr3_aa: CASRPRIGGVYNEQFF
clone_size: NA; v_call: TRBV18; j_call: TRBJ1-2; cdr3_length: 13; d_call: NA; cdr3_nt: TGTGCCAGCTCTCAGGACGGAGGATATGGCTACACCTTC; cdr3_aa: CASSQDGGYGYTF
clone_size: NA; v_call: TRBV5-1; j_call: TRBJ1-1; cdr3_length: 14; d_call: TRBD1; cdr3_nt: TGCGCCAGCAGCCCGACAGGGGGCGAAGCTGAAGCTTTCTTT; cdr3_aa: CASSPTGGEAEAFF
clone_size: NA; v_call: TRBV11-2; j_call: TRBJ1-3; cdr3_length: 17; d_call: NA; cdr3_nt: TGTGCCAGCAGCTTAAGTCCCAGAGGAAGCTCTGGAAACACCATATATTTT; cdr3_aa: CASSLSPRGSSGNTIYF
clone_size: NA; v_call: TRBV30; j_call: TRBJ2-7; cdr3_length: 14; d_call: NA; cdr3_nt: TGTGCCGTAACGGGACACCTGAGCTCCTACGAGCAGTACTTC; cdr3_aa: CAVTGHLSSYEQYF
clone_size: once; v_call: TRBV6-1; j_call: TRBJ2-3; cdr3_length: 15; d_call: TRBD2; cdr3_nt: TGTGCCAGTCTCTACCGGGAGGGCCAGGGCGATACGCAGTATTTT; cdr3_aa: CASLYREGQGDTQYF
clone_size: NA; v_call: TRBV4-1; j_call: TRBJ2-1; cdr3_length: 16; d_call: TRBD2; cdr3_nt: TGCGCCAGCAGCCAGCCCGGGACTAACTCCTACAATGAGCAGTTCTTC; cdr3_aa: CASSQPGTNSYNEQFF
clone_size: NA; v_call: TRBV30; j_call: TRBJ1-2; cdr3_length: 14; d_call: TRBD1; cdr3_nt: TGTGCCTGGAGTGTACAGGGGGCCAGGTATGGCTACACCTTC; cdr3_aa: CAWSVQGARYGYTF
clone_size: NA; v_call: TRBV5-1; j_call: TRBJ2-3; cdr3_length: 15; d_call: NA; cdr3_nt: TGCGCCAGCAGCTTGGGGCGGACTAACACAGATACGCAGTATTTT; cdr3_aa: CASSLGRTNTDTQYF
clone_size: NA; v_call: TRBV5-4; j_call: TRBJ2-3; cdr3_length: 15; d_call: NA; cdr3_nt: TGTGCCAGCAGCTTGAGAGGGCCCGGCACAGATACGCAGTATTTT; cdr3_aa: CASSLRGPGTDTQYF
clone_size: NA; v_call: TRBV6-6; j_call: TRBJ2-3; cdr3_length: 14; d_call: TRBD2; cdr3_nt: TGTGCCAGCAGTTATCCGGGACTAGCAGATACGCAGTATTTT; cdr3_aa: CASSYPGLADTQYF
clone_size: NA; v_call: TRBV7-3; j_call: TRBJ1-1; cdr3_length: 15; d_call: NA; cdr3_nt: TGTGCCAGCAGCTTAGGGGTGGGGAGTCCCACTGAAGCTTTCTTT; cdr3_aa: CASSLGVGSPTEAFF
clone_size: NA; v_call: TRBV19; j_call: TRBJ1-6; cdr3_length: 14; d_call: NA; cdr3_nt: TGTGCCAGTACCCAATCAGGAGGTTTCTCACCCCTCCACTTT; cdr3_aa: CASTQSGGFSPLHF
clone_size: NA; v_call: TRBV29-1; j_call: TRBJ2-1; cdr3_length: 15; d_call: TRBD1; cdr3_nt: TGCAGCGTTGAAGATTGTCAGGGGGCGGTCCATGAGCAGTTCTTC; cdr3_aa: CSVEDCQGAVHEQFF
clone_size: once; v_call: TRBV5-1; j_call: TRBJ1-6; cdr3_length: 15; d_call: TRBD1; cdr3_nt: TGCGCCAGCAGCTTCACCGGGACAGAGGATTCACCCCTCCACTTT; cdr3_aa: CASSFTGTEDSPLHF